The entry below gives a single TCR beta chain sequence along with its context. Its target is not known. The data originate from a study of T cells expressing NK-cell markers. Study at large: One of eight sequenced donors was HCMV-seronegative; the other seven were seropositive. Study conclusions and caveats: There were a handful of donors in whom these clonotypes also led the CD3+CD56-NKG2C+ fraction. The study left the HCMV specificity of expanded NKG2C+ T cell clones unresolved.

With the 5' RACE reads reprocessed, TCRdb shows one record per CDR3 protein and no DNA. The table for this sample gives approximately 550,000 distinct CDR3 sequences. Looked up from germline, CDR1 is MDHEN and CDR2 is SYDVKM. CDR3 length: 15 amino acids. The sequence was obtained from a man between 18 and 29 years old in good health. Specimen: blood T cells: a sorted CD56 or NKG2C T cell subset, CD4+ or CD8+ T cells, or bulk PBMC T cells (not recorded which). The V call is TRBV28, the J call TRBJ2-7; the TRBD2 assignment by TCRdb is unverifiable without DNA. CDR3 loop: CASSLLAGGSYEQYF.